This TCR beta chain was identified in a study of blood T cell repertoires in COVID-19. The wider study: In each case, the material was cDNA or gDNA derived from T cells, B-cell-depleted T cells, or PBMCs.

People in the exposed group encountered a COVID-19 case within 2 weeks before entering the study. The assay was immunoSEQ multiplex PCR, and TCRdb's table has in-frame clones only and misses some. The table shows around 250,000 clones, with 75% to 90% occurring only once. Trimming removed 4 bases from V and 1 base from J, with 6 bases in between. The germline CDR1 and CDR2 sequences are KGHDR and SFDVKD. The CDR3 length is 13 residues. The chain combines TRBV24-1 with TRBJ1-1; D unresolved. This sequence originates from a woman between 40 and 50 years old who had been exposed to COVID-19. Source material: PBMCs or T cells enriched from blood (not recorded which). The CDR3 DNA sequence: TGTGCCACCAGTGAACAACAGAACACTGAAGCTTTCTTT. It is translated as CATSEQQNTEAFF.